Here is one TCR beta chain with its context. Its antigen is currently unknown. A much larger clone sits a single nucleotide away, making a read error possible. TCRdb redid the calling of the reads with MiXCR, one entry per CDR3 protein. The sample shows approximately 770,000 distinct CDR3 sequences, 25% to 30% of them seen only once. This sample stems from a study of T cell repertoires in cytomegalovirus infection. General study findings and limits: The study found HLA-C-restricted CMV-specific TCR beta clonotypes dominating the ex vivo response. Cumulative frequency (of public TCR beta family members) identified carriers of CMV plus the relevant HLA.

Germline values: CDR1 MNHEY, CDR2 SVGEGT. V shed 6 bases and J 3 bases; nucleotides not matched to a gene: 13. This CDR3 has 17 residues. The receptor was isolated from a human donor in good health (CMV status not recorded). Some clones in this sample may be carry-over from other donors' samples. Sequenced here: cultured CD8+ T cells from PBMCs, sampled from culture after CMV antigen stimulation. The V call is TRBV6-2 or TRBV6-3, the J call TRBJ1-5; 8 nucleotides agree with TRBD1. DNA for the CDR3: TGTGCCAGCAGACGACCGGGACAGGTGGTTTTCAATCAGCCCCAGCATTTT. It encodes CASRRPGQVVFNQPQHF.